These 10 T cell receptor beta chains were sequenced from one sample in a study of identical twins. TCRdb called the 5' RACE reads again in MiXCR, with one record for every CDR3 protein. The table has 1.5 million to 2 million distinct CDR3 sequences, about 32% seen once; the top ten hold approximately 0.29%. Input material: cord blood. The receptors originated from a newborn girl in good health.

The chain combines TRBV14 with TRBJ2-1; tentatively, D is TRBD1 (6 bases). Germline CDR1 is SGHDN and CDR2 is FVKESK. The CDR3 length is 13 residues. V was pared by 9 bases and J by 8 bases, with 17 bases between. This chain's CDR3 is CASSKVQGYEQFF. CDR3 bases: TGTGCCAGTAGCAAGGTACAGGGCTATGAGCAGTTCTTC.

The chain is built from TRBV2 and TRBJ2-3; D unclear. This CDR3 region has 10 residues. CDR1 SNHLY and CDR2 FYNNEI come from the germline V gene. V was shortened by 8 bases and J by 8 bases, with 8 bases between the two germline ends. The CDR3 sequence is CASLTSTQYF. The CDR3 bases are TGTGCCAGCCTTACAAGTACGCAGTATTTT.

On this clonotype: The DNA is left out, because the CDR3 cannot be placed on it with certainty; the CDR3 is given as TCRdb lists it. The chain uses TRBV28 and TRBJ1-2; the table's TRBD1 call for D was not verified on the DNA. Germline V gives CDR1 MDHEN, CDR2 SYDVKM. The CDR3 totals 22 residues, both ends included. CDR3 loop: CASSLSTGELFFGEGANYGYTF.

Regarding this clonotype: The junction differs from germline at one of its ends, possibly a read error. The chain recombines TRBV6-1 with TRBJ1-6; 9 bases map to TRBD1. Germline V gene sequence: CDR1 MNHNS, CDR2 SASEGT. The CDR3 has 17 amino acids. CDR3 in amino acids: CASSEAASGTGNSPPHF. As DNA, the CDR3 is TGTGCCAGCAGTGAAGCGGCTTCCGGGACAGGGAATTCACCCCCCCACTTT.

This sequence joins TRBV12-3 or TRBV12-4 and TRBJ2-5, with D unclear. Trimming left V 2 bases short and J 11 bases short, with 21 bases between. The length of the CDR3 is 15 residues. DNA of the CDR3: TGTGCCAGCAGTTTACCCGGGCCATCTCCCAATGGACAGTACTTC. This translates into CASSLPGPSPNGQYF.

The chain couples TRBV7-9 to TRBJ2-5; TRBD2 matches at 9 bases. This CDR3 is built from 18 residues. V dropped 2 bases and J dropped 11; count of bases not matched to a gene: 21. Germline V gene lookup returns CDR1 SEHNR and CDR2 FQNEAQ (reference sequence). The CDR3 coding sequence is TGTGCCAGCAGCTTACCATCGCTAGCGGGAAAGGAATACAATGAGCAGTACTTC. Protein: CASSLPSLAGKEYNEQYF.

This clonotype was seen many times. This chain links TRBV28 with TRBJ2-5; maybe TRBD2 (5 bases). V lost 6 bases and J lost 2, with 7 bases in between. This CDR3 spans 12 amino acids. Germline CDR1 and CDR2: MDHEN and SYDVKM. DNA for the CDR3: TGTGCCAGCAGGCGGGCACAAGAGACCCAGTACTTC. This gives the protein CASRRAQETQYF.

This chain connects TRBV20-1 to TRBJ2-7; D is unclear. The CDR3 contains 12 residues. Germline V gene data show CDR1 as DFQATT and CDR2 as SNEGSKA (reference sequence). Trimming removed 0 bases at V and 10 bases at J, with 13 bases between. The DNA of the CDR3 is TGCAGTGCTAGAGACCTGACGCAGATTCAGTACTTC. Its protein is CSARDLTQIQYF.

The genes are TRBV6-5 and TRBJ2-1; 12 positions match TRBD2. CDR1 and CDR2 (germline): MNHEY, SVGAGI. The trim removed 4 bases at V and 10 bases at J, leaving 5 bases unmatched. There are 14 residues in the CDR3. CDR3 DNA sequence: TGTGCCAGCAGTTGGAGAGGACTAGCGGGAGAGCAGTTCTTC. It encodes CASSWRGLAGEQFF.

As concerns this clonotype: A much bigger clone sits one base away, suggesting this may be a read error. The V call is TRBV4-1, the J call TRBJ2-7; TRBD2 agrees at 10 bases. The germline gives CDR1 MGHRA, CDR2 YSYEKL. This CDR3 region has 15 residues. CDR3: CTSSTLGLAAYEQYF. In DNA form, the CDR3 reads TGCACCAGCAGTACTCTAGGACTAGCGGCCTACGAGCAGTACTTC.